The present T cell receptor beta chain was sequenced within a study of CD8 T cells in Susac syndrome. Peripheral blood CD8+ and CD4+ T cells were profiled by TCR beta sequencing. A quantity of about 0.45 to 1 ug RNA underwent reverse transcription using random hexamers. Amplification of TCR beta CDR3 was carried out by immunoSEQ multiplex PCR, which covered 54 Vbeta and 13 Jbeta segments. TCRdb called the immunoSEQ multiplex PCR reads again in MiXCR, with one record for every CDR3 protein. The table shows about 300,000 distinct CDR3 sequences, with 89% occurring only once. V lost 1 base and J lost 5, with 11 bases in between. The CDR3 has 14 amino acids. Germline V gives CDR1 SGHAT, CDR2 FQNNGV.

The receptor was isolated from a human donor with multiple sclerosis. Sample: CD8+ T cells from PBMCs. This chain connects TRBV11-2 to TRBJ1-1, with a tentative D call TRBD1 (6 bases). The chain's CDR3 is CASSLVPGATEAFF. The CDR3 nucleotides are TGTGCCAGCAGCTTAGTACCAGGGGCAACTGAAGCTTTCTTT.